The following is a T cell receptor beta chain sequence with its context. Sequenced by immunoSEQ multiplex PCR; TCRdb stores in-frame clones only, minus some. The table includes fewer than 400,000 clones, 85% detected once. These data belong to a study of blood T cell repertoires in COVID-19. Looked up from germline, CDR1 is SEHNR and CDR2 is FQNEAQ (reference sequence). Deletions cut 5 bases from V and 1 base from J, with 18 bases between. This CDR3 is 17 amino acids long. Sequences were obtained from peripheral blood. The sequence was obtained from a woman between 18 and 29 years old with acute or convalescent COVID-19. The chain combines TRBV7-9 with TRBJ2-1; D is possibly TRBD1 (6 bases). The CDR3 sequence: CASSPLQGGPSYNEQFF. In DNA, the CDR3 is TGTGCCAGCAGCCCACTTCAAGGGGGTCCTTCCTACAATGAGCAGTTCTTC.